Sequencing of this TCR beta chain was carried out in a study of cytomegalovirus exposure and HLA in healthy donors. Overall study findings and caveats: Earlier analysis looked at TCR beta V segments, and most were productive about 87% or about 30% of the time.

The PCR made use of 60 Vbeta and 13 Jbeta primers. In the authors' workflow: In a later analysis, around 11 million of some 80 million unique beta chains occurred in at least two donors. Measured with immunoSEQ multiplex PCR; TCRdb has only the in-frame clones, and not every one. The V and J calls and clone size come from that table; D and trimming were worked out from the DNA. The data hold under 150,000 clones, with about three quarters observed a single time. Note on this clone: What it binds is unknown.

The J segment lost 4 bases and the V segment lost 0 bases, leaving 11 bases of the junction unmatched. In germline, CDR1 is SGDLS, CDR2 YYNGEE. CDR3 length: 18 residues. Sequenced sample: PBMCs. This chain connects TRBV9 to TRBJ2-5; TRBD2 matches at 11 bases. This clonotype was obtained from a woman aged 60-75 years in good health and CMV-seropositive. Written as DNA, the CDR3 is TGTGCCAGCAGCGTAGGGATAGCGGGGGGGCCAGGAGGAGAGACCCAGTACTTC. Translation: CASSVGIAGGPGGETQYF.